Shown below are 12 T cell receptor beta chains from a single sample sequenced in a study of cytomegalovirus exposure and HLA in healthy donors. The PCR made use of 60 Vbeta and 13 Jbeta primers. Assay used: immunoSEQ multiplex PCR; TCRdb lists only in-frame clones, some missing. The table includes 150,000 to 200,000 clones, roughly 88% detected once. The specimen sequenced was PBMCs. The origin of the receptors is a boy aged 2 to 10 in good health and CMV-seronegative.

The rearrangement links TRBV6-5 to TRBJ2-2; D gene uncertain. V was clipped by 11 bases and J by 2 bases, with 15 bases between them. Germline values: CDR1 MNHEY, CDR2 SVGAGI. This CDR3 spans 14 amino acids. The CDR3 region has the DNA TGTGCCGCAATGAGGCTTTCAAACACCGGGGAGCTGTTTTTT. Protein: CAAMRLSNTGELFF.

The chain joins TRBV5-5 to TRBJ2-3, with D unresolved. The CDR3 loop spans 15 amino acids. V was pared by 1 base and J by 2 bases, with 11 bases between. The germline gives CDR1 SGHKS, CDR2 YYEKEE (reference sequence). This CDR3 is CASSLSEAHTDTQYF. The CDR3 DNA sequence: TGTGCCAGCAGCTTGTCAGAGGCACACACAGATACGCAGTATTTT.

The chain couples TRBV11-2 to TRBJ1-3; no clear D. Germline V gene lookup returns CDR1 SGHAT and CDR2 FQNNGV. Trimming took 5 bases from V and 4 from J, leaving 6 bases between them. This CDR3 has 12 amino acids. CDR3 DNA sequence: TGTGCCAGCAGCCTACAGGGAAACACCATATATTTT. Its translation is CASSLQGNTIYF.

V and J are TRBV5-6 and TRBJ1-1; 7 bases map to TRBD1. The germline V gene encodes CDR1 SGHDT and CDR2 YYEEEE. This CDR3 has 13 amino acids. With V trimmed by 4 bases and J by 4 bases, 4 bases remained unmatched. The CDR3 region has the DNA TGTGCCAGCAGCGTTGGGACAGCCACTGAAGCTTTCTTT. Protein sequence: CASSVGTATEAFF. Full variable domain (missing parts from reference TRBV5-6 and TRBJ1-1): DAGVTQSPTHLIKTRGQQVTLRCSPKSGHDTVSWYQQALGQGPQFIFQYYEEEERQRGNFPDRFSGHQFPNYSSELNVNALLLGDSALYLCASSVGTATEAFFGQGTRLTVV.

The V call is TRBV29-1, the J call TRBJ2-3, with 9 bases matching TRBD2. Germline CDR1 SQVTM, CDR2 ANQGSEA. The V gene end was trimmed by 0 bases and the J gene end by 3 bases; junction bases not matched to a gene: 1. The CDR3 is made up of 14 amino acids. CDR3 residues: CSVEEAGGTDTQYF. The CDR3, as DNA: TGCAGCGTTGAAGAAGCGGGAGGTACAGATACGCAGTATTTT.

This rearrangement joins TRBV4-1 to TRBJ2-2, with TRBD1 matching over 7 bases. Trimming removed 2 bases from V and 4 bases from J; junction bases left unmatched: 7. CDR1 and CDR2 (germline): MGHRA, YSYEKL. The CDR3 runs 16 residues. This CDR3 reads CASSQMGQYGTGELFF. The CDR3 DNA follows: TGCGCCAGCAGCCAAATGGGACAGTATGGCACCGGGGAGCTGTTTTTT.

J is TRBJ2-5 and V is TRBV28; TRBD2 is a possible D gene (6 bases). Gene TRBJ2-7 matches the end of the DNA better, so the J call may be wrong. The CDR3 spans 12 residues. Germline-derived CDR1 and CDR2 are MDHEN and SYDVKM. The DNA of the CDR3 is TGTGCCAGCAGGGACGCGGGGCGCGAGCAGTACTTC. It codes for CASRDAGREQYF.

For the CDR3, the DNA is TGCGCCAGCAGCTTGGGAGGTGAGCAGTTCTTC. Its translation: CASSLGGEQFF. The chain links TRBV5-1 to TRBJ2-1; D gene ambiguous. The CDR3 has 11 residues. V dropped 0 bases and J dropped 9 bases, with 4 bases sitting between them. Looked up from germline, CDR1 is SGHRS and CDR2 is YFSETQ. The full variable domain, with the rest looked up from reference TRBV5-1 and TRBJ2-1, is KAGVTQTPRYLIKTRGQQVTLSCSPISGHRSVSWYQQTPGQGLQFLFEYFSETQRNKGNFPGRFSGRQFSNSRSEMNVSTLELGDSALYLCASSLGGEQFFGPGTRLTVL.

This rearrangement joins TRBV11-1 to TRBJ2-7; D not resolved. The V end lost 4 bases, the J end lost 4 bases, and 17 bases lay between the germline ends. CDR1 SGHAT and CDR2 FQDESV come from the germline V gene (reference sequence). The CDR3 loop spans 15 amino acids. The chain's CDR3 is CASSSIQASSYEQYF. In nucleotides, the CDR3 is TGTGCCAGCAGCTCAATTCAAGCGTCGAGTTACGAGCAGTACTTC.

The CDR3 protein is CASSELGGGNTEAFF. The DNA of the CDR3 is TGTGCCAGCAGTGAATTAGGGGGTGGGAACACTGAAGCTTTCTTT. The chain carries TRBV6-1 and TRBJ1-1; possible D gene TRBD1, 6 bases. The CDR3 runs 15 residues. The germline gives CDR1 MNHNS, CDR2 SASEGT. V was clipped by 2 bases and J by 1 base, with 11 bases between them.

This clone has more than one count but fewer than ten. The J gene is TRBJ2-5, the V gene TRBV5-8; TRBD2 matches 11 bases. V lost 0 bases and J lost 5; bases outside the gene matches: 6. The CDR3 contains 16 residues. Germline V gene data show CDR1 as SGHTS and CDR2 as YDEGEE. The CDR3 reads CASSLDSGGASETQYF. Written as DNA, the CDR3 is TGTGCCAGCAGCTTGGATAGCGGGGGGGCTTCGGAGACCCAGTACTTC. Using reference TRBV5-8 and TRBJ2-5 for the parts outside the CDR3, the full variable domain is EAGVTQSPTHLIKTRGQQATLRCSPISGHTSVYWYQQALGLGLQFLLWYDEGEERNRGNFPPRFSGRQFPNYSSELNVNALELEDSALYLCASSLDSGGASETQYFGPGTRLLVL.

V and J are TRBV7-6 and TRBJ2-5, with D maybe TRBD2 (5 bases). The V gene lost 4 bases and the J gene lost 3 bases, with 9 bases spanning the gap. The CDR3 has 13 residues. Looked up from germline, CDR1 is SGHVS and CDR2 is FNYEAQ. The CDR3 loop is CASSYGREETQYF. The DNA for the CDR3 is TGTGCCAGCAGCTATGGGCGGGAAGAGACCCAGTACTTC.